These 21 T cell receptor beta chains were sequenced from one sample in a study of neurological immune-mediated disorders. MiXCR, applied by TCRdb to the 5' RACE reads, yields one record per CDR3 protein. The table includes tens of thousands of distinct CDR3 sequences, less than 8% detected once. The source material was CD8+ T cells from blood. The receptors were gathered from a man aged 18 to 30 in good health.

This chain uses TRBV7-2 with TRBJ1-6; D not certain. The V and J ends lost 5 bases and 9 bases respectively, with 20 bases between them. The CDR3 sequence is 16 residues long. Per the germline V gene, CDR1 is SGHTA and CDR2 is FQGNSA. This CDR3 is CASSLDIGDRLSPLHF. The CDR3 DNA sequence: TGTGCCAGCAGCCTAGATATTGGAGACCGACTTTCACCCCTCCACTTT.

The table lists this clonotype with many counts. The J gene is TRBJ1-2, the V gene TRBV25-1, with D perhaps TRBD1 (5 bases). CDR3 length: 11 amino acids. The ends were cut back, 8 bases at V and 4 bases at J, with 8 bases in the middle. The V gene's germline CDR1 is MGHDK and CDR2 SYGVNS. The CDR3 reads CASLGTYGYTF. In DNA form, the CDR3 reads TGTGCCAGCCTTGGGACCTATGGCTACACCTTC.

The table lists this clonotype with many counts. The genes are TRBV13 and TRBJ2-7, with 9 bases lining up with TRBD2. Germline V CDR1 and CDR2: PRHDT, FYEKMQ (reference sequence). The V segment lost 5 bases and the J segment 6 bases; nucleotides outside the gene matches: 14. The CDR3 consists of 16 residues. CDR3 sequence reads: CASSLEAGGQFSEQYF. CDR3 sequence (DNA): TGTGCCAGCAGCCTGGAGGCGGGGGGGCAATTCTCCGAGCAGTACTTC.

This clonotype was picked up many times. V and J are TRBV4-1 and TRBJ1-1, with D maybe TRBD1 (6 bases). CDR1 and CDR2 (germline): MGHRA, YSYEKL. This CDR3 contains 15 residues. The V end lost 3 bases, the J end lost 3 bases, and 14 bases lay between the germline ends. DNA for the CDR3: TGCGCCAGCAGCCACATCGGGGGGCTGGACACTGAAGCTTTCTTT. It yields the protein CASSHIGGLDTEAFF.

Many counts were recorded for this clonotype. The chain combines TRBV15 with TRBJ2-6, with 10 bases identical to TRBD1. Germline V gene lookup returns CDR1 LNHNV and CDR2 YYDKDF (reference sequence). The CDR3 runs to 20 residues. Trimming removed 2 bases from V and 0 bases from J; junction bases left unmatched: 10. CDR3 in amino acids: CATSRPPDRGEISGANVLTF. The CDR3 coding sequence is TGTGCCACCAGCAGACCGCCGGACAGGGGGGAAATCTCTGGGGCCAACGTCCTGACTTTC. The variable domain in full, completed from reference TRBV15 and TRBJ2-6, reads DAMVIQNPRYQVTQFGKPVTLSCSQTLNHNVMYWYQQKSSQAPKLLFHYYDKDFNNEADTPDNFQSRRPNTSFCFLDIRSPGLGDTAMYLCATSRPPDRGEISGANVLTFGAGSRLTVL.

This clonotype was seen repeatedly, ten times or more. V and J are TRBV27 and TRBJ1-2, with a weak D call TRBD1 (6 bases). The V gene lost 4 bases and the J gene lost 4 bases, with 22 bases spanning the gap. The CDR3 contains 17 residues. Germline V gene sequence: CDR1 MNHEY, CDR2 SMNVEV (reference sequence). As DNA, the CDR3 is TGTGCCAGCAGTTGGGGGCAGGGGACTCTTCGGGGCTATGGCTACACCTTC. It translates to CASSWGQGTLRGYGYTF.

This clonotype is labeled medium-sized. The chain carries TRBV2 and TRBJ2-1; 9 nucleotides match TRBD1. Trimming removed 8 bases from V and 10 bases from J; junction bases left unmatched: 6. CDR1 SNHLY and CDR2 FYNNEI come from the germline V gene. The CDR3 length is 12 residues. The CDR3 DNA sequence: TGTGCCAGCCCGGGACAGGGTATCGAGCAGTTCTTC. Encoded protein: CASPGQGIEQFF.

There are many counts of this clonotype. The CDR3 DNA reads as TGTGCCAGCAGCTTAACTGAGGCGGGGGGAGGGTCCTACAATGAGCAGTTCTTC. Residues: CASSLTEAGGGSYNEQFF. This chain uses TRBV7-3 with TRBJ2-1; 8 bases align to TRBD2. Germline trimming cut 0 bases from V and 1 base from J; bases unmatched to any gene: 8. CDR1 SGHTA and CDR2 FQGTGA come from the germline V gene. The CDR3 contains 18 residues.

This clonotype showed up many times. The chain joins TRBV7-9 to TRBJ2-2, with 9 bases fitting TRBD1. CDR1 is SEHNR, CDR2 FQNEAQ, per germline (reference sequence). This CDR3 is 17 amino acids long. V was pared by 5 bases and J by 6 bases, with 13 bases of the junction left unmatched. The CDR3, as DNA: TGTGCCAGCAGCCCAGACCCGGGACAGGGTTCCGCCGGGGAGCTGTTTTTT. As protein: CASSPDPGQGSAGELFF.

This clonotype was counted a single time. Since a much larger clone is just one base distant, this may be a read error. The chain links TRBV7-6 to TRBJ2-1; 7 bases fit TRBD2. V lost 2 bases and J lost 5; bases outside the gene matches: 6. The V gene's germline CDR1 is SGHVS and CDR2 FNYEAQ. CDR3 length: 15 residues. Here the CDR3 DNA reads TGTGCCAGCAGCTTAACAGCGGGGTGCCACAATGAGCAGTTCTTC. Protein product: CASSLTAGCHNEQFF. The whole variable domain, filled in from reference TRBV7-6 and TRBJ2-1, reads GAGVSQSPRYKVTKRGQDVALRCDPISGHVSLYWYRQALGQGPEFLTYFNYEAQQDKSGLPNDRFSAERPEGSISTLTIQRTEQRDSAMYRCASSLTAGCHNEQFFGPGTRLTVL.

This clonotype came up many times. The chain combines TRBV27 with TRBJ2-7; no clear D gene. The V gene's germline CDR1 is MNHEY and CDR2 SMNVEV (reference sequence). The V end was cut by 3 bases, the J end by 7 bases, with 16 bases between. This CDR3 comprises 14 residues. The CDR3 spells CASSFTPTGLEQYF. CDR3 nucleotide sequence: TGTGCCAGCAGTTTTACCCCGACCGGATTAGAGCAGTACTTC.

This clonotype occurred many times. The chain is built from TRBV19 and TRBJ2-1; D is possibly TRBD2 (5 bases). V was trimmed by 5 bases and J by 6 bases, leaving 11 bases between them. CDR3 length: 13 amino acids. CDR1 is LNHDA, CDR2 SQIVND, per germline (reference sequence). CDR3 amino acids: CASSSSAGNEQFF. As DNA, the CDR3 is TGTGCCAGTAGTTCTAGTGCGGGCAATGAGCAGTTCTTC.

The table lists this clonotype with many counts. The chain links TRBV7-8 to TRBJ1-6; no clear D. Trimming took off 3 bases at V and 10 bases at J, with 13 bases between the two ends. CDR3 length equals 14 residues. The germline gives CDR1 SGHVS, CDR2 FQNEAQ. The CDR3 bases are TGTGCCAGCAGCTTGGGCAGCCAATACTCACCCCTCCACTTT. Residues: CASSLGSQYSPLHF.

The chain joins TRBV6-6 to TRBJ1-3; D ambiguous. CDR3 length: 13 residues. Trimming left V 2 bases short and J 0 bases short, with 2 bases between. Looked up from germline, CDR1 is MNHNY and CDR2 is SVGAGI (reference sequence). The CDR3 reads CASSYDSGNTIYF. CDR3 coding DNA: TGTGCCAGCAGTTACGACTCTGGAAACACCATATATTTT.

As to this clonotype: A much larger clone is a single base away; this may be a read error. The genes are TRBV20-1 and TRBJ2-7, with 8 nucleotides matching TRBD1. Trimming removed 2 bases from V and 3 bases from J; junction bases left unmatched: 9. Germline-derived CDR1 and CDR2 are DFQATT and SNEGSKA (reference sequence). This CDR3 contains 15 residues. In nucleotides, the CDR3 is TGCAGTGCTAGAAGGGACAGGACCTATAACTACGAGCAGTACTTC. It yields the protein CSARRDRTYNYEQYF.

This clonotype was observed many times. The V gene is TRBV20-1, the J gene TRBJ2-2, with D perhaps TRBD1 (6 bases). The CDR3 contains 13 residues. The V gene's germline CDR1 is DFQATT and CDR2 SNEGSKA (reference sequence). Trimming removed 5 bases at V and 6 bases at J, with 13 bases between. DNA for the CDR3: TGCAGTGCTCCAGGGGCGGTAGCCGGGGAGCTGTTTTTT. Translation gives CSAPGAVAGELFF.

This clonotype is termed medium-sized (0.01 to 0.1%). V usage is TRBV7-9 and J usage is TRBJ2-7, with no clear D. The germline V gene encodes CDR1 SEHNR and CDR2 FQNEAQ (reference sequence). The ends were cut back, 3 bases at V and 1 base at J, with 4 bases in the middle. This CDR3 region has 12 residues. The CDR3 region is CASSLGSYEQYF. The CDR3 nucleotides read TGTGCCAGCAGCTTGGGATCCTACGAGCAGTACTTC.

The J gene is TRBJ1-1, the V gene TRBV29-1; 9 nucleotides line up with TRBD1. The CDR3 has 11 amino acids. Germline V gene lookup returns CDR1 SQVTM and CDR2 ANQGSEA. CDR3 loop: CGTGRNTEAFF. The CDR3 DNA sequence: TGCGGGACAGGGCGTAACACTGAAGCTTTCTTT.

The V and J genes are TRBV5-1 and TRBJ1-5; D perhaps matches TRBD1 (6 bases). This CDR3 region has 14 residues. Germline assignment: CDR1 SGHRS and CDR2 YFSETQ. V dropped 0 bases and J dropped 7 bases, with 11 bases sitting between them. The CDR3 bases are TGCGCCAGCAGCTTGGAACAGGGTGGGCAGCCCCAGCATTTT. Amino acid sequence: CASSLEQGGQPQHF.

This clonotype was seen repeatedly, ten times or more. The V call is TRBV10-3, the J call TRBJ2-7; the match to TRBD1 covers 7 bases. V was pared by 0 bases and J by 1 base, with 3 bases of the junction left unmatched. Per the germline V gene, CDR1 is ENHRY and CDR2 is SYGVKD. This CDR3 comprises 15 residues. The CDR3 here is CAISESRDRSYEQYF. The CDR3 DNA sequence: TGTGCCATCAGTGAGTCACGGGACAGATCCTACGAGCAGTACTTC.

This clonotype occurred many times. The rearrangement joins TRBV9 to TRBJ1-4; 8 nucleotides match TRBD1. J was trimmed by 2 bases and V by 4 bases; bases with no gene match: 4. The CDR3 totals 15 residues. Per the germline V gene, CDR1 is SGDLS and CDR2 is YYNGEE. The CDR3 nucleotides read TGTGCCAGCAGCATCTCAGGGGGCACTAATGAAAAACTGTTTTTT. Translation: CASSISGGTNEKLFF. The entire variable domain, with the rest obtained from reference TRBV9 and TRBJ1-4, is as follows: DSGVTQTPKHLITATGQRVTLRCSPRSGDLSVYWYQQSLDQGLQFLIQYYNGEERAKGNILERFSAQQFPDLHSELNLSSLELGDSALYFCASSISGGTNEKLFFGSGTQLSVL.